This T cell receptor beta chain was captured by sequencing in a study of blood T cell repertoires in COVID-19. Study summary: The United States, Italy and Spain provided the acute and convalescent COVID-19 samples.

During active infection, Seattle patients enrolled and were then monitored through disease. This CDR3 is built from 15 residues. V lost 1 base, J lost 8 bases, and 10 bases stayed unmatched. Germline loops: CDR1 SNHLY, CDR2 FYNNEI. Authors' analysis steps: It was from reference gene primer amplification that nucleated cell counts were estimated. Here immunoSEQ multiplex PCR was the method, and the copy in TCRdb shows in-frame clones only, minus some. The V and J calls and clone size are taken from that table; D and trimming were inferred from the DNA. The sample contains roughly 380,000 clones, approximately 90% of which appear only once.

Sequenced sample: peripheral blood. The clonotype originates from a woman aged 55-70 years with COVID-19, enrolled during active disease. The chain has TRBV2 and TRBJ1-2, with TRBD1 identical over 7 bases. CDR3 loop: CASSEGGTRTGGYTF. The CDR3 coding sequence is TGTGCCAGCAGTGAAGGAGGAACTCGGACAGGAGGCTACACCTTC.